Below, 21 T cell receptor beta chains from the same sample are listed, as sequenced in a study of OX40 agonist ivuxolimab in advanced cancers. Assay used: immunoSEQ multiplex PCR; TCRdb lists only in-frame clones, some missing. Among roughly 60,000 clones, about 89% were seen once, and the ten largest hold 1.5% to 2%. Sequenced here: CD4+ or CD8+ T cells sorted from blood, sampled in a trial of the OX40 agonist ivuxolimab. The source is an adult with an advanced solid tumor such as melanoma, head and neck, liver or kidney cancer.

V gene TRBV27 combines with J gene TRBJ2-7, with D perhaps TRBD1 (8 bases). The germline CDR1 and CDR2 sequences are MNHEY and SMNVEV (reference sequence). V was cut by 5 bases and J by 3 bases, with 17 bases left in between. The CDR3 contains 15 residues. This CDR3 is CASSPHRGGIYEQYF. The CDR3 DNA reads TGTGCCAGCAGTCCACACAGGGGGGGGATCTACGAGCAGTACTTC.

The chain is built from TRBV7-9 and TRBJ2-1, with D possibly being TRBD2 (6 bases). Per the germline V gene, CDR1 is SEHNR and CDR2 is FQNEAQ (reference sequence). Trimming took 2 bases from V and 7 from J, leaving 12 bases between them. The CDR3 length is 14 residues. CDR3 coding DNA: TGTGCCAGCAGCTTATTTAACGGGGGAAATGAGCAGTTCTTC. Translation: CASSLFNGGNEQFF.

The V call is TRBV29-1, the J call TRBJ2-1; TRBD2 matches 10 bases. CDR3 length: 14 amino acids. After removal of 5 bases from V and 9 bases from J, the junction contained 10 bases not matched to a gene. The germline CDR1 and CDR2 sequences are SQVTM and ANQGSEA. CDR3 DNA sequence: TGCAGCGTTCTAGCGGGAGAAGCCTTAGGTGAGCAGTTCTTC. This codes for CSVLAGEALGEQFF.

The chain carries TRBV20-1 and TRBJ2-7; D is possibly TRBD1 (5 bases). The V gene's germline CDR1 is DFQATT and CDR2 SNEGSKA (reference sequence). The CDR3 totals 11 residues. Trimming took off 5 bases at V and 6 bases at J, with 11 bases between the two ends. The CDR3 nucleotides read TGCAGTGCTCTGGACAACCCCGAGCAGTACTTC. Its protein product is CSALDNPEQYF.

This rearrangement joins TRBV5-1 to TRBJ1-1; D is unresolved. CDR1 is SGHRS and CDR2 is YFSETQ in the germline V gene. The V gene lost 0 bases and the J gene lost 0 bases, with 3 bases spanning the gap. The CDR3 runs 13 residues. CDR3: CASSLELNTEAFF. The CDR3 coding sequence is TGCGCCAGCAGCTTGGAGCTGAACACTGAAGCTTTCTTT. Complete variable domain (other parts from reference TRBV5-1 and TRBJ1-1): KAGVTQTPRYLIKTRGQQVTLSCSPISGHRSVSWYQQTPGQGLQFLFEYFSETQRNKGNFPGRFSGRQFSNSRSEMNVSTLELGDSALYLCASSLELNTEAFFGQGTRLTVV.

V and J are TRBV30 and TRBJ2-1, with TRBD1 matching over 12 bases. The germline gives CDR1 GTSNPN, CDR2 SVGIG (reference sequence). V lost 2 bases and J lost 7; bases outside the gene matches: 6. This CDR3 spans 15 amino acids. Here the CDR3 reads CAWSLVGQGANEQFF. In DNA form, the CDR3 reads TGTGCCTGGAGTCTAGTGGGACAGGGGGCGAATGAGCAGTTCTTC.

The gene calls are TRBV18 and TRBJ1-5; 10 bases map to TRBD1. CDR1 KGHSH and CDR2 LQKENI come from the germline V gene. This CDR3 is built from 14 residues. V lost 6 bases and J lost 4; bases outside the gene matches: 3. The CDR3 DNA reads TGTGCCAGCTCGGACAGGGGGTTAAATCAGCCCCAGCATTTT. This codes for CASSDRGLNQPQHF. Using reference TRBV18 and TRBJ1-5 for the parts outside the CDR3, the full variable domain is NAGVMQNPRHLVRRRGQEARLRCSPMKGHSHVYWYRQLPEEGLKFMVYLQKENIIDESGMPKERFSAEFPKEGPSILRIQQVVRGDSAAYFCASSDRGLNQPQHFGDGTRLSIL.

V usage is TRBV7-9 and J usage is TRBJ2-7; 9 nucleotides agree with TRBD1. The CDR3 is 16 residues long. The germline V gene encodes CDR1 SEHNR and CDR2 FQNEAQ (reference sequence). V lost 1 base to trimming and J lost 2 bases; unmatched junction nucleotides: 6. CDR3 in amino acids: CASSLGPGQGTYEQYF. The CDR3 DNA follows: TGTGCCAGCAGCTTAGGCCCGGGACAGGGAACCTACGAGCAGTACTTC.

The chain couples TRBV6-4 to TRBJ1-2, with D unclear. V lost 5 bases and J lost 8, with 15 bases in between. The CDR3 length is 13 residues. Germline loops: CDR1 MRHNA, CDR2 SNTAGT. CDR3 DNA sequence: TGTGCCAGCAGTCCGGACCCCGCCGGAGGCTACACCTTC. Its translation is CASSPDPAGGYTF.

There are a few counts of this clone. The CDR3: CASSTPLGYEQYF. In DNA form, the CDR3 reads TGTGCCAGTTCAACCCCCCTGGGCTACGAGCAGTACTTC. This chain joins TRBV19 and TRBJ2-7; D is unresolved. The V end lost 8 bases, the J end lost 3 bases, and 14 bases lay between the germline ends. Looked up from germline, CDR1 is LNHDA and CDR2 is SQIVND (reference sequence). This CDR3 comprises 13 residues.

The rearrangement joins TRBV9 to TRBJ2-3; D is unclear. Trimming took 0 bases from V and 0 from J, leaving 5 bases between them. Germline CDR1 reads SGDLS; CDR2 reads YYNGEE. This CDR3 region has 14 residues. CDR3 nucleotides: TGTGCCAGCAGCGTAGAAGTTAGCACAGATACGCAGTATTTT. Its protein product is CASSVEVSTDTQYF.

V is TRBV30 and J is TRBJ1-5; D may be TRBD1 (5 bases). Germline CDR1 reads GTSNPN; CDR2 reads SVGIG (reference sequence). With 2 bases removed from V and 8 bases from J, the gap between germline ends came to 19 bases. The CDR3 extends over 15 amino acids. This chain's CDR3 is CAWSPKGPLREPQHF. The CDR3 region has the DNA TGTGCCTGGAGTCCTAAAGGGCCTCTCAGGGAGCCCCAGCATTTT.

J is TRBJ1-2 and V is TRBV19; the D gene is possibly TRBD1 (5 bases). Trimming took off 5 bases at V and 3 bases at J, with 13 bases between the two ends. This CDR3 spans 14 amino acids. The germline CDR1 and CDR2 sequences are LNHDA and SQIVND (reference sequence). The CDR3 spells CASSDRDRDYGYTF. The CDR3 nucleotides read TGTGCCAGTAGTGACCGGGACCGAGACTATGGCTACACCTTC.

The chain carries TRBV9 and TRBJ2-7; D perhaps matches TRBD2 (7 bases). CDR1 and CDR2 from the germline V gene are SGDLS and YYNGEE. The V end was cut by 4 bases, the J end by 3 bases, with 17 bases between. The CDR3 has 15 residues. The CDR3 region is CASSLSGGGFYEQYF. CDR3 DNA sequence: TGTGCCAGCAGCCTCTCGGGGGGCGGCTTCTACGAGCAGTACTTC.

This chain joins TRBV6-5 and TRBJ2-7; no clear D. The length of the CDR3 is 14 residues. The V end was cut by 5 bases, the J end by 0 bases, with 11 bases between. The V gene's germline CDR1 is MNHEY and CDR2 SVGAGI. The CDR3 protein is CASSAGPSSYEQYF. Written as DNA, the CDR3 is TGTGCCAGCAGTGCAGGACCGAGCTCCTACGAGCAGTACTTC.

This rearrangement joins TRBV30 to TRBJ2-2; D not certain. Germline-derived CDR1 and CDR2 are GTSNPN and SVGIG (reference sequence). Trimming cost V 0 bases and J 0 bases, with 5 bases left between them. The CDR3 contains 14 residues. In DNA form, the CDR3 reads TGTGCCTGGAGTGTAATCTCGAACACCGGGGAGCTGTTTTTT. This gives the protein CAWSVISNTGELFF.

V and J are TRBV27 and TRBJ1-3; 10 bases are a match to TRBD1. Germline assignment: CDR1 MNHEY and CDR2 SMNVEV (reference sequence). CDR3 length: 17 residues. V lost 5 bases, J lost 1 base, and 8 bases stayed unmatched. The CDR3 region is CASSPGTGATSGNTIYF. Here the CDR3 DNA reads TGTGCCAGCAGTCCGGGGACAGGGGCGACTTCTGGAAACACCATATATTTT.

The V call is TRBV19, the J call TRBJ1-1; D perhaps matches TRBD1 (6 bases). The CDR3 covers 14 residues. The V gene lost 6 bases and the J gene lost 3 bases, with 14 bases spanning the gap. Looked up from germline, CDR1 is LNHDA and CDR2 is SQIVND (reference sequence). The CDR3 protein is CASSPTGIDTEAFF. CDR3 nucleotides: TGTGCCAGTAGCCCGACAGGAATTGACACTGAAGCTTTCTTT.

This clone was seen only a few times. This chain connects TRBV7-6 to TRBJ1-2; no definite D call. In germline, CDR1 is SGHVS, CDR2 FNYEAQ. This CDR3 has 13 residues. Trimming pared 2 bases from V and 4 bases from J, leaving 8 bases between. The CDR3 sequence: CASSLTPSYGYTF. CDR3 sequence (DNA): TGTGCCAGCAGCTTAACCCCCTCCTATGGCTACACCTTC.

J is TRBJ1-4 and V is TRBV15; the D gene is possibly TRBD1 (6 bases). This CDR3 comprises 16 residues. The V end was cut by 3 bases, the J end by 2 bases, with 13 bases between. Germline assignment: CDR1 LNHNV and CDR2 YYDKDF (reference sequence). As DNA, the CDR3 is TGTGCCACCAGCAGCCGGGACACAGATACTAATGAAAAACTGTTTTTT. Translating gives CATSSRDTDTNEKLFF.

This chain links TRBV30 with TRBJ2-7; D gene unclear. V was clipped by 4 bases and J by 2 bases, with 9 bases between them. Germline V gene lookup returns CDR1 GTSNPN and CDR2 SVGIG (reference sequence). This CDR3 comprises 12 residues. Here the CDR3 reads CAWNDRPYEQYF. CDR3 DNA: TGTGCCTGGAATGACCGCCCCTACGAGCAGTACTTC. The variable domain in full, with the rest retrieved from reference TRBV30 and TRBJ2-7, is SQTIHQWPATLVQPVGSPLSLECTVEGTSNPNLYWYRQAAGRGLQLLFYSVGIGQISSEVPQNLSASRPQDRQFILSSKKLLLSDSGFYLCAWNDRPYEQYFGPGTRLTVT.